The T cell receptor beta chain described here comes from a study of beta chain features in type 1 diabetes. General study results and limits: Sequencing from cDNA could over-represent high-TCR-expressing cells. Type 1 diabetes patients had moderately but significantly shorter TCRB CDR3s in all four CD4+ subsets. Patients and controls would be equally affected if PCR favored shorter templates. A greater similarity of naive, central memory and Treg TCRB repertoires was seen among patients than among healthy donors.

Expressed TCRB transcripts were sequenced because the isolated RNA had all been reverse transcribed beforehand. The assay was immunoSEQ multiplex PCR, and TCRdb's table has in-frame clones only and misses some. In the table there are hundreds of thousands of clones, over 12% of which are singletons. In its sample, this clone was seen a few times. Antigen specificity is unknown. Germline V CDR1 and CDR2: SGHNT, YYREEE (reference sequence). CDR3 length: 18 residues. Losses at the gene ends were 2 bases for V and 4 bases for J; bases not matched to a gene: 8. Sequencing was performed on naive CD4+ T cells from blood. The chain recombines TRBV5-4 with TRBJ2-3; 15 bases are a match to TRBD2. The receptor's source is a man younger than 35 with type 1 diabetes. The chain's CDR3 is CASSLGLAGGIGADTQYF. CDR3 nucleotides: TGTGCCAGCAGCTTAGGACTAGCGGGAGGGATTGGTGCAGATACGCAGTATTTT.